This section outlines one T cell receptor beta chain sequence together with its context. Its antigen is unknown. TCRdb keeps only in-frame clones here, not all; method: immunoSEQ multiplex PCR. In the table there are about 76,000 clones, approximately 80% of which are singletons. This specimen comes from a study of T cell responses to AZD1222 COVID-19 vaccine. Study-level findings and limits: It was only after the peak T cell response that any repertoires were sampled. An increase in Spike-specific TCR breadth and depth was observed after two AZD1222 doses. Only six or seven AZD1222 recipients were seropositive at baseline.

The CDR3 is 15 residues long. Germline values: CDR1 SGHAT, CDR2 FQNNGV. The V gene lost 4 bases and the J gene lost 0 bases, with 10 bases spanning the gap. The chain employs TRBV11-2 and TRBJ2-1, with TRBD1 as a possible D gene (6 bases). The starting material was peripheral blood, obtained 28 days after the second dose of the MenACWY control vaccine. The TCR comes from an adult who received the MenACWY meningococcal vaccine as a control. CDR3 coding DNA: TGTGCCAGCAGCTCCGACAGGAGCTCCTACAATGAGCAGTTCTTC. It is translated as CASSSDRSSYNEQFF. Looking up the rest from reference TRBV11-2 and TRBJ2-1 gives the full variable domain: EAGVAQSPRYKIIEKRQSVAFWCNPISGHATLYWYQQILGQGPKLLIQFQNNGVVDDSQLPKDRFSAERLKGVDSTLKIQPAKLEDSAVYLCASSSDRSSYNEQFFGPGTRLTVL.